This T cell receptor beta chain was obtained from a study of T cells in Graves' hyperthyroidism and ophthalmopathy (dated by TCRdb to between 2018 and 2021). A note on the overall study: Peripheral blood samples were taken at initial diagnosis, before any treatment was given. To identify distinguishing TCR V-J signatures, a discovery cohort of around 100 patients was used, comprising 40 to 45 with Graves' ophthalmopathy and some 60 with stable Graves' hyperthyroidism. Prospective prediction of ophthalmopathy was tested in an independent validation cohort of 18 to 20 hyperthyroidism patients and 15 to 17 patients who later progressed to ophthalmopathy. The 85 to 100 discovery patients were randomly split 7:3 into training and test sets. Thyroid tissue and blood T-cell repertoires from six or seven Graves' hyperthyroidism patients were also compared in the study. Following sampling, methimazole starting at 30 mg daily was given to hyperthyroidism patients, and high-dose intravenous methylprednisolone was given to ophthalmopathy patients. The paper reports TCR Vbeta CDR3 sequencing of some 140 peripheral blood samples: 43 ophthalmopathy, over 70 hyperthyroidism and 17 progressor patients.

Study-wide findings and limitations: In validation, progression to ophthalmopathy was predicted by the model with roughly 71% sensitivity and around 75% specificity, a median of approximately 7.1 months before onset. Blood samples also contained most of the expanded thyroid clonotypes (frequency above 0.001), which suggests that blood repertoires may reflect thyroid immune responses. No statistical method was used to set the sample size in advance, and investigators knew the group allocation. A 13 V-J signature model separated ophthalmopathy from stable hyperthyroidism, with roughly 88% sensitivity and around 84% specificity in cross-validation and 80%/75% in testing.

This clonotype has just one count. What antigen it recognizes has not been identified. No base quality information exists; no much larger clone differs at one position. One read alone is weak evidence. Taken from cysteine to phenylalanine, the CDR3 has 13 residues. Only the CDR3 DNA is retained, 39 bases long and in frame from the first base. At the junction V is shortened by 5 bases and J by 7 bases, with 15 bases in between. Per the germline V gene, SGHRS is the CDR1 and YFSETQ is the CDR2. Graves' hyperthyroidism was defined as stable when no progression to ophthalmopathy occurred over 18 months of follow-up. Hyperthyroidism patients were newly diagnosed, had a disease duration of under 2 months, and were aged 18 to 65 years. The study excluded patients with uncontrolled infections, other autoimmune diseases, pregnancy or lactation. Diagnoses were based on clinical symptoms, serum thyroxine and TRAb, thyroid ultrasound and orbital computed tomography. Ficoll-Paque density gradient centrifugation was used to isolate PBMCs from 8 to 10 ml of fresh peripheral blood. Total RNA was extracted using Trizol reagent, and RNA quality was assessed on an Agilent 2100 Bioanalyzer.

The TCR beta CDR3 regions were amplified from the RNA transcripts. The TCR CDR3 was subjected to a first round of RT-PCR using the HTBI primer set and the Qiagen OneStep RT-PCR kit. A second multiplex PCR round built the libraries, followed by size selection and purification. Sequencing of the libraries was done on an Illumina HiSeq2000 using paired-end 100 bp reads. Per the source publication's procedure: Raw data were processed with SOAPnuke, discarding reads with adapters, uncalled bases, mean Phred below 15, or no exact constant-primer or identifier match. COPE v1.2.5 was used to merge the high-quality paired reads, and each unique nucleotide sequence was defined as a clonotype. Clonotypes were aligned to IMGT TRBV, TRBD and TRBJ reference segments using MiTCR v1.1. The analysis was restricted to V-J combinations with a frequency above 0.0001, which together covered over 99% of the repertoires. A TCS score was defined as the ratio of F50 (clonal expansion) to E x V (chaos), with BLOSUM62-based TCRdist applied between CDR3 peptides within each V-J. Welch's t-statistics and random forest reduced 500 to 550 V-J features to around 14, which were used in a naive Bayes classifier (R e1071). Clones were called with MiXCR by TCRdb after fastp trimmed the public reads at Q25, and only in-frame beta chains were retained. Merged by CDR3 protein, the rows form single entries marked with the most common genes and DNA. TCRdb, not the authors, supplied the V and J calls. This sample gives about 620,000 distinct CDR3 sequences in total; around 15% of them show up just once. The top ten constitute 3% to 4% of the sample.

The sequence joins TRBV5-1 to TRBJ1-2, with TRBD1 perhaps the D gene, on 5 matching bases. The source of this sequence is a woman in her 30s with Graves' hyperthyroidism. Sequencing was performed on blood. The CDR3 corresponds to CASSLRDWVGYTF. Read as DNA, the sequence is TGCGCCAGCAGTCTCCGGGACTGGGTTGGCTACACCTTC.